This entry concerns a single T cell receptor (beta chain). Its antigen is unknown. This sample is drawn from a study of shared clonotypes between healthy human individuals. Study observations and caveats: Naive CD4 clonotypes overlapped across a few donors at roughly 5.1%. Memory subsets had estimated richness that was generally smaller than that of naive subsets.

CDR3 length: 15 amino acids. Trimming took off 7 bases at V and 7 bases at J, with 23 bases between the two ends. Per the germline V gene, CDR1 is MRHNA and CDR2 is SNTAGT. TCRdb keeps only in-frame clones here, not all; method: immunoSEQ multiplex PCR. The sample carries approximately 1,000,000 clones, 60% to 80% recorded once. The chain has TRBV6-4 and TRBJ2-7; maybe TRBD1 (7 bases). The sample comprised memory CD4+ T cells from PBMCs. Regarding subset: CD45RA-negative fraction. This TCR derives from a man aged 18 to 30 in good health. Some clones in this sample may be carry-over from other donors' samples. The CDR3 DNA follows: TGTGCCAGCATCCGACGGGGCGGAGGGGGCTGGGAGCAGTACTTC. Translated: CASIRRGGGGWEQYF.